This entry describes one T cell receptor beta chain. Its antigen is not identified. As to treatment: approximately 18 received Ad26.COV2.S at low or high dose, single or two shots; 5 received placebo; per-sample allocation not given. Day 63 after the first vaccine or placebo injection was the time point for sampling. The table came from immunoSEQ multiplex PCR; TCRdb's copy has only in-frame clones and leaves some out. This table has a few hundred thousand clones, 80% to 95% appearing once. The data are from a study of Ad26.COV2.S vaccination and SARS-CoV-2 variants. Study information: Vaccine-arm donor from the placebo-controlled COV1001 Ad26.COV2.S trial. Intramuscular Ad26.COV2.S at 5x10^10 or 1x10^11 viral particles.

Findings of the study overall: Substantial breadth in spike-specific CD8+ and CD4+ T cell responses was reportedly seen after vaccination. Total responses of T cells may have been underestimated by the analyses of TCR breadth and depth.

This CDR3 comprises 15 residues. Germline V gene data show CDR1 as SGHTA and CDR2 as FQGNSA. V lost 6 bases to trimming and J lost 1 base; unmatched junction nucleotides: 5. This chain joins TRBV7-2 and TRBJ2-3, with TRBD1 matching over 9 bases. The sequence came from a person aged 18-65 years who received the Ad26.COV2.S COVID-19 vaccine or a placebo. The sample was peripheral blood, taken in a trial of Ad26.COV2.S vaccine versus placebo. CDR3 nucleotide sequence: TGTGCCAGCAGACCACAGGGGGCGGGCACAGATACGCAGTATTTT. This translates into CASRPQGAGTDTQYF.